The clone carrying this TCR beta chain was counted at least ten times. Each CDR3 protein is one row after TCRdb ran MiXCR on the 5' RACE reads. The data hold around 350,000 distinct CDR3 sequences, with roughly 6.1% observed a single time. The CDR3 runs 17 residues. Germline assignment: CDR1 SQVTM and CDR2 ANQGSEA. Trimming shortened V by 2 bases and J by 1 base, and 20 bases separated the two germline ends. The entry originates in a study of T cells after yellow fever vaccination. This specimen was PBMCs, taken 5 days after the yellow fever booster vaccination. This sequence was found in a man aged 25-40 years who received the YFV17D yellow fever vaccine. The J gene is TRBJ2-5, the V gene TRBV29-1; possible D gene TRBD1, 6 bases. CDR3: CSVECPSRTDFQETQYF. CDR3 sequence (DNA): TGCAGCGTTGAATGCCCCTCCAGGACAGACTTCCAAGAGACCCAGTACTTC.